The 7 T cell receptor beta chains presented below share a single source sample, sequenced in a study of blood T cell repertoires in COVID-19. This table comes from immunoSEQ multiplex PCR, and its TCRdb copy is limited to in-frame clones, with some not included. The data show roughly 94,000 clones, approximately 82% seen once. What was sequenced was peripheral blood. All receptors come from a man in his sixties with acute or convalescent COVID-19.

This clone is a singleton in its sample. The chain joins TRBV11-2 to TRBJ2-3, with D possibly matching TRBD2 (6 bases). The V end was cut by 7 bases, the J end by 9 bases, with 11 bases between. Germline-derived CDR1 and CDR2 are SGHAT and FQNNGV. This CDR3 comprises 11 residues. CDR3 sequence: CASTEGGTQYF. As DNA, the CDR3 is TGTGCCAGCACCGAGGGAGGCACGCAGTATTTT.

The chain links TRBV13 to TRBJ1-2, with TRBD1 as a possible D gene (5 bases). The length of the CDR3 is 15 residues. Germline V lookup: CDR1 PRHDT, CDR2 FYEKMQ (reference sequence). Trimming took off 5 bases at V and 0 bases at J, with 13 bases between the two ends. The CDR3 reads CASSRPRQTNYGYTF. CDR3 in DNA: TGTGCCAGCAGCCGCCCCCGACAGACTAACTATGGCTACACCTTC.

This chain links TRBV4-3 with TRBJ2-3; tentative D call: TRBD2 (6 bases). CDR1 and CDR2 from the germline V gene are LGHNA and YSLEER. Between the trimmed V and J ends, which lost 0 bases and 3 bases, there was a span of 13 bases. This CDR3 comprises 16 residues. As DNA, the CDR3 is TGCGCCAGCAGCCAAGATCTGGGGGGTTTTACAGATACGCAGTATTTT. Protein: CASSQDLGGFTDTQYF.

The chain carries TRBV7-2 and TRBJ1-1; the match to TRBD1 covers 8 bases. The germline V gene has CDR1 SGHTA and CDR2 FQGNSA. The trim removed 5 bases at V and 3 bases at J, leaving 5 bases unmatched. The CDR3 has 14 residues. The CDR3 DNA follows: TGTGCCAGCAGCGGTCAGGGGGCTGACACTGAAGCTTTCTTT. This gives the protein CASSGQGADTEAFF.

This chain connects TRBV12-1 to TRBJ1-5; the DNA was not compared with TRBD1, the D call given in the table. TRBV12-1 is classified as a pseudogene. CDR3 size: 14 residues. CDR3 coding DNA: TGTGCCAGCAGCCCATTGACAATACATCAGCCCCAGCATTTT. This sequence encodes CASSPLTIHQPQHF.

The CDR3 here is CAISSLLADNEQFF. CDR3 DNA: TGTGCCATCAGTTCGTTACTAGCGGACAATGAGCAGTTCTTC. The chain is built from TRBV10-3 and TRBJ2-1; 8 bases align to TRBD2. V lost 5 bases and J lost 5; bases outside the gene matches: 5. Germline V gene lookup returns CDR1 ENHRY and CDR2 SYGVKD. This CDR3 has 14 residues.

The chain uses TRBV7-2 and TRBJ2-3, with D unclear. From germline, CDR1 is SGHTA and CDR2 FQGNSA. V was clipped by 7 bases and J by 2 bases, with 22 bases between them. The CDR3 has 17 residues. The CDR3 bases are TGTGCCAGCAACCTGGTCGGAACAGCTACCCTCACAGATACGCAGTATTTT. Its translation is CASNLVGTATLTDTQYF.